The T cell receptor (beta chain) described here comes from a study of T-cell reconstitution after alpha-beta-depleted transplantation in children. Unique molecular identifiers were incorporated into the prepared TCRbeta library. TCRdb analysed the PCR reads with MiXCR anew, one entry per CDR3 protein. The sample lists about 980,000 distinct CDR3 sequences; roughly 29% were seen once. Study results and limitations: Where some patients showed high TCRbeta diversity at day 60, it came from recipient T cells and thymic progenitors that had survived. Reportedly, roughly two months post-transplant, alpha-beta T cells arose from several hundred expanded graft clones.

V was trimmed by 3 bases and J by 4 bases, leaving 7 bases between them. The CDR3 length is 13 residues. This clonotype has more than one count but fewer than ten. Its specificity is unknown. V and J are TRBV12-3 or TRBV12-4 and TRBJ1-5, with D possibly matching TRBD1 (5 bases). The TCR was taken from a boy in the first two years of life who had a stem cell transplant for SCID, so the T cells may come from the graft donor. Sequenced material: PBMCs, mostly from graft donor cells, taken 360 days after TCRalphabeta/CD19-depleted stem cell transplant. The CDR3 protein is CASSFGANQPQHF. The CDR3 DNA reads TGTGCCAGCAGTTTCGGGGCAAATCAGCCCCAGCATTTT.